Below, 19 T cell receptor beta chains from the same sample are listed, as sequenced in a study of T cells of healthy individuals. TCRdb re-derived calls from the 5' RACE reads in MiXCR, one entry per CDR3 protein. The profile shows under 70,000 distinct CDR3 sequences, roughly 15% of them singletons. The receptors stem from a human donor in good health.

For the CDR3, the DNA is TGTGCCAGCAGCTTAGTGACAGGGGCAGGTCAGCCCCAGCATTTT. This codes for CASSLVTGAGQPQHF. The chain combines TRBV7-2 with TRBJ1-5; 8 nucleotides agree with TRBD1. CDR1 is SGHTA and CDR2 is FQGNSA in the germline V gene. CDR3 length equals 15 residues. V dropped 1 base and J dropped 6; count of bases not matched to a gene: 5.

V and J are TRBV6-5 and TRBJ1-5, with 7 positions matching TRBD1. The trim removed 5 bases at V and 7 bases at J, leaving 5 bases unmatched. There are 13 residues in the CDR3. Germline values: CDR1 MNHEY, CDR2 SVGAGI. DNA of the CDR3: TGTGCCAGCAGTCTGACAGGGTCGCAGCCCCAGCATTTT. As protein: CASSLTGSQPQHF.

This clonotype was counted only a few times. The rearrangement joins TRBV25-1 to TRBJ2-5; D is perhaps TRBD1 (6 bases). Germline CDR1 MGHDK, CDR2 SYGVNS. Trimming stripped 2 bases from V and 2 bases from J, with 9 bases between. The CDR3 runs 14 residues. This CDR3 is CASSEMTGQETQYF. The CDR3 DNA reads TGTGCCAGCAGTGAAATGACAGGACAAGAGACCCAGTACTTC.

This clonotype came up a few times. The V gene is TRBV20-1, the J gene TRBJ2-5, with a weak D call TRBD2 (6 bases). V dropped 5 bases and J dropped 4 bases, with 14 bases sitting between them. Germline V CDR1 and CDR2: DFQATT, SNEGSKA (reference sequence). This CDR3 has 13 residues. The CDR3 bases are TGCAGTGCTCAAGGCGGGGCGGGAGAGACCCAGTACTTC. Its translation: CSAQGGAGETQYF.

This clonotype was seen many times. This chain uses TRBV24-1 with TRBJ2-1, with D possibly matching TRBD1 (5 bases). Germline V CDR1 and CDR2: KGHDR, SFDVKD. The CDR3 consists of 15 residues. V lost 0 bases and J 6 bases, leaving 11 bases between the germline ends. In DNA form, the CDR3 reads TGTGCCACCAGTGATTTGCGATCAGGGTCCAATGAGCAGTTCTTC. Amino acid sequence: CATSDLRSGSNEQFF.

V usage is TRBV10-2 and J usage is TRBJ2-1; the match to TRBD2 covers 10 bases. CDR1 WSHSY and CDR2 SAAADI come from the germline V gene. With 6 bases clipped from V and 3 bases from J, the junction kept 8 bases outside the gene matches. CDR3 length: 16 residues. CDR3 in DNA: TGCGCCAGCAGATCTAGCGGGAGTCGGATCTACAATGAGCAGTTCTTC. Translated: CASRSSGSRIYNEQFF.

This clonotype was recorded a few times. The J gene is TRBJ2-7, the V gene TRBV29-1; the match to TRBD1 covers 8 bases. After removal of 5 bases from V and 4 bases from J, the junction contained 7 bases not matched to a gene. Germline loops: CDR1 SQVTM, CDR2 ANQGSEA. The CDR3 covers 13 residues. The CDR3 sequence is CSVQPQGAYEQYF. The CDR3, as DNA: TGCAGCGTTCAACCCCAGGGGGCTTACGAGCAGTACTTC.

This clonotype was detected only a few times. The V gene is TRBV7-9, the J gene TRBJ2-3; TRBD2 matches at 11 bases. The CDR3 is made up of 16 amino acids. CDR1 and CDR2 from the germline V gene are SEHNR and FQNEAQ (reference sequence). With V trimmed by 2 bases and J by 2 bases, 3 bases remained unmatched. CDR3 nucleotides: TGTGCCAGCAGCTTACTAGCGGGAGGCCTCACAGATACGCAGTATTTT. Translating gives CASSLLAGGLTDTQYF.

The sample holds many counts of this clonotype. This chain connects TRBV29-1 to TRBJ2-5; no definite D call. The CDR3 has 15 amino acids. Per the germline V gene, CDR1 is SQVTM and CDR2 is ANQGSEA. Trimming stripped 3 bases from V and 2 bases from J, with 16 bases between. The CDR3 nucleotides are TGCAGCGTTGACTCGGCGGCGGAAATTCAAGAGACCCAGTACTTC. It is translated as CSVDSAAEIQETQYF. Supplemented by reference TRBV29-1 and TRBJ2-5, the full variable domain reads SAVISQKPSRDICQRGTSLTIQCQVDSQVTMMFWYRQQPGQSLTLIATANQGSEATYESGFVIDKFPISRPNLTFSTLTVSNMSPEDSSIYLCSVDSAAEIQETQYFGPGTRLLVL.

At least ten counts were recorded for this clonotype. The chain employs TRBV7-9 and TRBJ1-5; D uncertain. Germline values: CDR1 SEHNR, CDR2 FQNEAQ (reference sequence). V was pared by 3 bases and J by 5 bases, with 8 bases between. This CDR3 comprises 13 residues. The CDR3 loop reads CASSLKWDQPQHF. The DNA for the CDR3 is TGTGCCAGCAGCTTGAAGTGGGATCAGCCCCAGCATTTT.

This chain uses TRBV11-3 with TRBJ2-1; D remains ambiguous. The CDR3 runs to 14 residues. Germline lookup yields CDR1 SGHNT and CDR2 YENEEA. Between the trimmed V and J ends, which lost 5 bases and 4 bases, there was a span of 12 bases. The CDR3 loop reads CASSPGRVYNEQFF. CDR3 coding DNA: TGTGCCAGCAGCCCAGGACGGGTGTACAATGAGCAGTTCTTC. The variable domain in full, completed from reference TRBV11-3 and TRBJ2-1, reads EAGVVQSPRYKIIEKKQPVAFWCNPISGHNTLYWYLQNLGQGPELLIRYENEEAVDDSQLPKDRFSAERLKGVDSTLKIQPAELGDSAVYLCASSPGRVYNEQFFGPGTRLTVL.

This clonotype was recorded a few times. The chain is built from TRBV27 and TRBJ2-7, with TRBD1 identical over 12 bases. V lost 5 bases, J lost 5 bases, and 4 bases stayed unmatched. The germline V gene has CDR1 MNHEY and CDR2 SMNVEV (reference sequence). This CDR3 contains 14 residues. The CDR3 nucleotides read TGTGCCAGCAGTCGGGACAGGGGGCTCCACGAGCAGTACTTC. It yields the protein CASSRDRGLHEQYF.

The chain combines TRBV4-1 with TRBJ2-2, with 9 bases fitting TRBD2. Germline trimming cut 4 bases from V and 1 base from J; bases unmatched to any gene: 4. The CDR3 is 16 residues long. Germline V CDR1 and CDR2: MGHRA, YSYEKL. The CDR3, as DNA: TGCGCCAGCAGCCCGATAGCGGGAGAGAACACCGGGGAGCTGTTTTTT. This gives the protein CASSPIAGENTGELFF.

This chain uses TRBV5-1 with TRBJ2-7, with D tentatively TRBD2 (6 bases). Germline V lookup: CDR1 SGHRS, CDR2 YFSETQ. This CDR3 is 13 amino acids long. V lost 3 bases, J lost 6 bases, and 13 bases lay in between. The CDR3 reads CASSWPSAGEQYF. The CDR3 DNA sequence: TGCGCCAGCAGCTGGCCTAGCGCGGGCGAGCAGTACTTC.

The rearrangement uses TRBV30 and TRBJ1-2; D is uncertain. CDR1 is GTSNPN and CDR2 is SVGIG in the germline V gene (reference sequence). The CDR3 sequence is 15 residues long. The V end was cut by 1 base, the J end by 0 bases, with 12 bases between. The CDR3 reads CAWSGTGRTNYGYTF. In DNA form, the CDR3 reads TGTGCCTGGAGTGGGACTGGACGGACTAACTATGGCTACACCTTC.

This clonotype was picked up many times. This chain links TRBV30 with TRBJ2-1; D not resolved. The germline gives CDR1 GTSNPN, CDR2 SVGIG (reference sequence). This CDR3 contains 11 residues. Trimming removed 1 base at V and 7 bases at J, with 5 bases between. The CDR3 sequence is CAWSGINEQFF. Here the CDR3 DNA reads TGTGCCTGGAGTGGGATTAATGAGCAGTTCTTC.

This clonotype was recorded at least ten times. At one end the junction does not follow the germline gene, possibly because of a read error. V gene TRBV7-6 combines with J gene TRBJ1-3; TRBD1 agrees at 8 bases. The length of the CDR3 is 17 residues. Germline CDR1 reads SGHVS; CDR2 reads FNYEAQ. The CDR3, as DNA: TGTGCCAGCAGCTTAAGTTCAGGGGGCGTCTTTGGAGACACCATATATTTT. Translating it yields CASSLSSGGVFGDTIYF.

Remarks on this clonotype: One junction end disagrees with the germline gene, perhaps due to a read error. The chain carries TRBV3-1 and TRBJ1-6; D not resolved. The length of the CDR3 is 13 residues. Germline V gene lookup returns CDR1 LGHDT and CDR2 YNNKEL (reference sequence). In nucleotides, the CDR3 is TGTGCCAGCAGCCAAGTCGGCAGTTCACCCCTCCAATTT. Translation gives CASSQVGSSPLQF.

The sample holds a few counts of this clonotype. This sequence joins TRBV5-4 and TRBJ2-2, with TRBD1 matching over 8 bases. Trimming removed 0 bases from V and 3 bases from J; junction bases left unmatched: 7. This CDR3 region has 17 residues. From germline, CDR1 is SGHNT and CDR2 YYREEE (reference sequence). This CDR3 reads CASSLDQGAMDTGELFF. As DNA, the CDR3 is TGTGCCAGCAGCTTGGATCAGGGGGCGATGGACACCGGGGAGCTGTTTTTT.